Listed here are 30 T cell receptor beta chains from one sample, sequenced in a study of cytomegalovirus exposure and HLA in healthy donors. The PCR contained 60 Vbeta and 13 Jbeta primers. Profiled with immunoSEQ multiplex PCR; TCRdb holds only in-frame clones, not every one. The sample contains under 200,000 clones, over 70% of which appear only once. The sample was PBMCs. These receptors were taken from a man aged 25 to 45 in good health and CMV-seronegative.

The rearrangement joins TRBV4-1 to TRBJ1-2; a possible D gene is TRBD1 (6 bases). The germline CDR1 and CDR2 sequences are MGHRA and YSYEKL. V was trimmed by 0 bases and J by 4 bases, leaving 12 bases between them. This CDR3 has 15 amino acids. Written as DNA, the CDR3 is TGCGCCAGCAGCCAAGAGGAAGGGACAACCTATGGCTACACCTTC. Its translation: CASSQEEGTTYGYTF.

V gene TRBV27 combines with J gene TRBJ2-1; 7 nucleotides line up with TRBD1. J lost 4 bases, V lost 6 bases, and 6 bases had no gene match. This CDR3 is 14 amino acids long. Germline-derived CDR1 and CDR2 are MNHEY and SMNVEV (reference sequence). CDR3 sequence (DNA): TGTGCCAGCAGCGACAGGGAAGGATACAATGAGCAGTTCTTC. The encoded protein is CASSDREGYNEQFF.

The rearrangement joins TRBV28 to TRBJ1-5, with a tentative D call TRBD1 (6 bases). The germline V gene encodes CDR1 MDHEN and CDR2 SYDVKM. V lost 6 bases and J 3 bases, leaving 9 bases between the germline ends. The CDR3 covers 13 residues. The CDR3 spells CASRGQPNQPQHF. As DNA, the CDR3 is TGTGCCAGCAGGGGACAACCCAATCAGCCCCAGCATTTT. Using reference TRBV28 and TRBJ1-5 for the parts outside the CDR3, the full variable domain is DVKVTQSSRYLVKRTGEKVFLECVQDMDHENMFWYRQDPGLGLRLIYFSYDVKMKEKGDIPEGYSVSREKKERFSLILESASTNQTSMYLCASRGQPNQPQHFGDGTRLSIL.

In its sample, this clone was seen a few times. The rearrangement uses TRBV6-4 and TRBJ2-3; TRBD2 matches 8 bases. V lost 0 bases, J lost 4 bases, and 3 bases stayed unmatched. Per the germline V gene, CDR1 is MRHNA and CDR2 is SNTAGT. The CDR3 sequence is 15 residues long. The CDR3 spells CASSDSAGGSDTQYF. The CDR3 DNA follows: TGTGCCAGCAGTGACTCGGCGGGAGGATCAGATACGCAGTATTTT.

V and J are TRBV18 and TRBJ2-5; TRBD2 agrees at 12 bases. After removal of 2 bases from V and 4 bases from J, the junction contained 2 bases not matched to a gene. Germline assignment: CDR1 KGHSH and CDR2 LQKENI. There are 15 residues in the CDR3. The CDR3 DNA reads TGTGCCAGCTCACCAAAACTAGCGGGGGGAGAGACCCAGTACTTC. Translation: CASSPKLAGGETQYF.

This sequence joins TRBV28 and TRBJ2-4, with 9 bases fitting TRBD1. This CDR3 region has 18 residues. Germline trimming cut 1 base from V and 3 bases from J; bases unmatched to any gene: 10. Germline V gene sequence: CDR1 MDHEN, CDR2 SYDVKM. The CDR3 is CASSLSLRDRDVKNIQYF. The CDR3, as DNA: TGTGCCAGCAGTTTATCCCTCCGGGACAGGGACGTCAAAAACATTCAGTACTTC.

The chain is built from TRBV12-5 and TRBJ2-1; 7 nucleotides align to TRBD1. This CDR3 is built from 15 residues. Trimming removed 3 bases from V and 8 bases from J; junction bases left unmatched: 10. Germline CDR1 is LGHNT and CDR2 is FRNRAP. The CDR3 DNA follows: TGTGCTAGTGGTTTAATAGGGGAGAGGGGGCATGAGCAGTTCTTC. Translating it yields CASGLIGERGHEQFF.

This clone has only a few counts. The V call is TRBV15, the J call TRBJ1-1, with unresolved D. The germline V gene encodes CDR1 LNHNV and CDR2 YYDKDF (reference sequence). The CDR3 has 15 amino acids. V was shortened by 0 bases and J by 0 bases, with 8 bases between the two germline ends. CDR3 bases: TGTGCCACCAGCAGAGACAGGAACATGAACACTGAAGCTTTCTTT. It specifies CATSRDRNMNTEAFF.

V and J are TRBV14 and TRBJ2-7; D might be TRBD1 (6 bases). Trimming left V 5 bases short and J 4 bases short, with 15 bases between. Germline loops: CDR1 SGHDN, CDR2 FVKESK. This CDR3 spans 14 amino acids. This CDR3 reads CASSYGTRGYEQYF. The CDR3 nucleotides are TGTGCCAGCAGCTACGGGACAAGGGGATACGAGCAGTACTTC.

CDR3 in amino acids: CASSRTSNTEAFF. The DNA of the CDR3 is TGTGCCAGCAGTCGTACATCAAACACTGAAGCTTTCTTT. The J gene is TRBJ1-1, the V gene TRBV6-5, with D unclear. V was trimmed by 5 bases and J by 2 bases, leaving 9 bases between them. Per the germline V gene, CDR1 is MNHEY and CDR2 is SVGAGI. The CDR3 length is 13 residues.

There are a few counts of this clone. CDR3 amino acids: CASSLQGYYGYTF. The CDR3 DNA sequence: TGTGCCAGCAGTCTCCAGGGTTACTATGGCTACACCTTC. The chain has TRBV28 and TRBJ1-2, with D possibly being TRBD1 (5 bases). V gave up 5 bases and J gave up 3 bases, with 10 bases separating them. CDR1 and CDR2 (germline): MDHEN, SYDVKM. The CDR3 has 13 amino acids.

This clone was seen only a few times. This sequence joins TRBV5-6 and TRBJ1-2; D might be TRBD1 (6 bases). Trimming stripped 4 bases from V and 4 bases from J, with 17 bases between. CDR1 SGHDT and CDR2 YYEEEE come from the germline V gene. CDR3 length equals 15 residues. This chain's CDR3 is CASSAAGGLGYGYTF. As DNA, the CDR3 is TGTGCCAGCAGCGCGGCGGGGGGGCTCGGCTATGGCTACACCTTC. The full variable domain, with the rest looked up from reference TRBV5-6 and TRBJ1-2, is DAGVTQSPTHLIKTRGQQVTLRCSPKSGHDTVSWYQQALGQGPQFIFQYYEEEERQRGNFPDRFSGHQFPNYSSELNVNALLLGDSALYLCASSAAGGLGYGYTFGSGTRLTVV.

The rearrangement joins TRBV6-5 to TRBJ2-3, with 7 bases fitting TRBD1. V was clipped by 8 bases and J by 4 bases; unmatched bases: 9. The CDR3 runs to 14 residues. From germline, CDR1 is MNHEY and CDR2 SVGAGI. The chain's CDR3 is CASRVKGAPDTQYF. In DNA form, the CDR3 reads TGTGCCAGCCGGGTGAAGGGGGCCCCAGATACGCAGTATTTT.

This sequence joins TRBV6-1 and TRBJ2-7; 8 bases agree with TRBD1. The V gene end was trimmed by 6 bases and the J gene end by 2 bases; junction bases not matched to a gene: 6. CDR3 length: 14 residues. Germline V CDR1 and CDR2: MNHNS, SASEGT. The CDR3 loop is CASRGRQGPYEQYF. The CDR3 DNA sequence: TGTGCCAGCAGGGGACGACAGGGGCCCTACGAGCAGTACTTC.

The chain uses TRBV29-1 and TRBJ1-1; no definite D call. V gave up 5 bases and J gave up 2 bases, with 12 bases separating them. Looked up from germline, CDR1 is SQVTM and CDR2 is ANQGSEA. The CDR3 loop spans 13 amino acids. CDR3 amino acids: CSVLRPLNTEAFF. CDR3 sequence (DNA): TGCAGCGTTCTCAGGCCCCTTAACACTGAAGCTTTCTTT.

This clone was counted a single time. This sequence joins TRBV7-9 and TRBJ2-7, with 7 bases identical to TRBD1. The trim removed 5 bases at V and 4 bases at J, leaving 11 bases unmatched. The CDR3 covers 15 residues. CDR1 and CDR2 (germline): SEHNR, FQNEAQ (reference sequence). This chain's CDR3 is CASSLQTGYNYEQYF. In nucleotides, the CDR3 is TGTGCCAGCAGCCTCCAGACAGGGTATAATTACGAGCAGTACTTC.

This chain connects TRBV7-9 to TRBJ2-7, with D maybe TRBD2 (6 bases). This CDR3 region has 13 residues. Between the trimmed V and J ends, which lost 3 bases and 5 bases, there was a span of 11 bases. Looked up from germline, CDR1 is SEHNR and CDR2 is FQNEAQ (reference sequence). CDR3 protein: CASSFGGSNEQYF. The CDR3 nucleotides read TGTGCCAGCAGCTTCGGAGGGTCTAACGAGCAGTACTTC.

This chain connects TRBV5-6 to TRBJ2-5, with D perhaps TRBD2 (6 bases). TRBJ2-7 explains the end of the DNA better; the J call may be wrong. This CDR3 region has 15 residues. Germline V gene data show CDR1 as SGHDT and CDR2 as YYEEEE. The CDR3 DNA sequence: TGTGCCAGCTACTGGAGGGGCCTTGGCTCCTACGAGCAGTACTTC. It is translated as CASYWRGLGSYEQYF.

V is TRBV7-9 and J is TRBJ1-5; no definite D call. CDR1 SEHNR and CDR2 FQNEAQ come from the germline V gene (reference sequence). With 5 bases removed from V and 12 bases from J, the gap between germline ends came to 14 bases. The CDR3 sequence is 12 residues long. For the CDR3, the DNA is TGTGCCAGCAGCACGAGTGTCGGGAACCAGCATTTT. Its translation is CASSTSVGNQHF.

The chain has TRBV27 and TRBJ2-5, with a possible D match to TRBD2 (6 bases). This CDR3 comprises 15 residues. Germline CDR1 MNHEY, CDR2 SMNVEV (reference sequence). Trimming stripped 0 bases from V and 3 bases from J, with 11 bases between. This CDR3 reads CASSLSSGGEETQYF. The CDR3 DNA reads as TGTGCCAGCAGTTTATCCTCCGGAGGGGAAGAGACCCAGTACTTC.

The CDR3 protein is CASRAGAFATNEKLFF. In nucleotides, the CDR3 is TGCGCCAGCCGAGCAGGGGCCTTTGCAACTAATGAAAAACTGTTTTTT. V is TRBV4-1 and J is TRBJ1-4; a possible D gene is TRBD1 (6 bases). CDR3 length equals 16 residues. V was cut by 8 bases and J by 0 bases, with 16 bases left in between. Germline V gene sequence: CDR1 MGHRA, CDR2 YSYEKL.

The chain couples TRBV29-1 to TRBJ1-1, with D maybe TRBD1 (6 bases). Germline V gene lookup returns CDR1 SQVTM and CDR2 ANQGSEA. The CDR3 has 12 amino acids. V dropped 7 bases and J dropped 1 base, with 10 bases sitting between them. CDR3 bases: TGCAGCGCTGCGGGGGCGAACACTGAAGCTTTCTTT. Protein: CSAAGANTEAFF. Variable domain in full (rest from reference TRBV29-1 and TRBJ1-1): SAVISQKPSRDICQRGTSLTIQCQVDSQVTMMFWYRQQPGQSLTLIATANQGSEATYESGFVIDKFPISRPNLTFSTLTVSNMSPEDSSIYLCSAAGANTEAFFGQGTRLTVV.

This clone was found many times. This chain links TRBV6-1 with TRBJ1-5; D not resolved. The CDR3 is 13 residues long. Trimming took off 2 bases at V and 0 bases at J, with 2 bases between the two ends. CDR1 is MNHNS and CDR2 is SASEGT in the germline V gene. CDR3 protein: CASSERSNQPQHF. CDR3 in DNA: TGTGCCAGCAGTGAACGTAGCAATCAGCCCCAGCATTTT.

The V call is TRBV6-5, the J call TRBJ1-5, with a tentative D call TRBD1 (6 bases). V was clipped by 6 bases and J by 4 bases, with 13 bases between them. The germline gives CDR1 MNHEY, CDR2 SVGAGI. CDR3 length equals 14 residues. The CDR3: CASSLRTENQPQHF. The CDR3 DNA reads as TGTGCCAGCAGCCTTCGGACAGAAAATCAGCCCCAGCATTTT.

This sequence joins TRBV20-1 and TRBJ2-7, with unresolved D. Germline V gene lookup returns CDR1 DFQATT and CDR2 SNEGSKA (reference sequence). The CDR3 runs to 9 residues. The DNA of the CDR3 is TGCAGGCAAGCCTCCGAGCAGTACTTC. This translates into CRQASEQYF.

The chain couples TRBV30 to TRBJ2-7; 8 bases match TRBD1. This CDR3 has 12 amino acids. The germline V gene encodes CDR1 GTSNPN and CDR2 SVGIG (reference sequence). V dropped 2 bases and J dropped 5; count of bases not matched to a gene: 2. The CDR3, as DNA: TGTGCCTGGAGTCAACAGGGGGACGAGCAGTACTTC. This gives the protein CAWSQQGDEQYF.

The chain links TRBV6-5 to TRBJ2-5; 7 bases are a match to TRBD1. The V gene's germline CDR1 is MNHEY and CDR2 SVGAGI. CDR3 size: 15 residues. The junction had 8 bases not matched to a gene; V was cut back by 2 bases and J by 5 bases. CDR3 sequence reads: CASSYGDRELETQYF. The CDR3 nucleotides read TGTGCCAGCAGTTACGGAGACAGGGAGCTCGAGACCCAGTACTTC.

The J gene is TRBJ2-7, the V gene TRBV10-3; TRBD1 is a possible D gene (6 bases). This CDR3 has 15 amino acids. Trimming shortened V by 4 bases and J by 2 bases, and 15 bases separated the two germline ends. Germline loops: CDR1 ENHRY, CDR2 SYGVKD. CDR3 in DNA: TGTGCCATCAGTGCAACGATGGACAGTCCCTACGAGCAGTACTTC. It is translated as CAISATMDSPYEQYF.

The V gene is TRBV7-6, the J gene TRBJ1-1; D uncertain. Germline CDR1 reads SGHVS; CDR2 reads FNYEAQ. CDR3 length: 19 amino acids. V was shortened by 1 base and J by 0 bases, with 21 bases between the two germline ends. CDR3 residues: CASSLVDGHRSVMNTEAFF. Written as DNA, the CDR3 is TGTGCCAGCAGCTTAGTAGATGGGCATCGGTCCGTTATGAACACTGAAGCTTTCTTT.

The chain recombines TRBV28 with TRBJ2-7, with TRBD1 matching over 7 bases. The CDR3 contains 15 residues. V lost 4 bases, J lost 0 bases, and 6 bases stayed unmatched. Germline V lookup: CDR1 MDHEN, CDR2 SYDVKM. The CDR3 nucleotides read TGTGCCAGCAGTTGGGGACAGTCACCCTCCTACGAGCAGTACTTC. It yields the protein CASSWGQSPSYEQYF. Using reference TRBV28 and TRBJ2-7 for the parts outside the CDR3, the full variable domain is DVKVTQSSRYLVKRTGEKVFLECVQDMDHENMFWYRQDPGLGLRLIYFSYDVKMKEKGDIPEGYSVSREKKERFSLILESASTNQTSMYLCASSWGQSPSYEQYFGPGTRLTVT.